The source of this TCR beta chain is a study of beta chain features in type 1 diabetes. Reverse transcription of all isolated RNA meant that expressed TCRB transcripts were sequenced. Generated by immunoSEQ multiplex PCR, the TCRdb table keeps only in-frame clones and is missing some. Among some 150,000 clones listed, 6.5% to 8.5% were seen once. Study results and limitations: There was a moderate but significant shortening of TCRB CDR3s in all four CD4+ subsets of Type 1 diabetes patients. Patients and controls would share equally any PCR tilt toward shorter templates.

A few counts support this clone. Antigen: not known. CDR1 and CDR2 (germline): LNHDA, SQIVND (reference sequence). The V gene lost 2 bases and the J gene lost 3 bases, with 8 bases spanning the gap. The CDR3 runs 14 residues. The V call is TRBV19, the J call TRBJ2-4, with a tentative D call TRBD1 (7 bases). Sequenced input: central memory CD4+ T cells from blood. This sequence originates from a woman younger than 45 in good health. The CDR3 sequence: CASSIQGGKNIQYF. In DNA, the CDR3 is TGTGCCAGTAGTATACAGGGGGGCAAAAACATTCAGTACTTC.